Listed here are 23 T cell receptor beta chains from one sample, sequenced in a study of T cells in Graves' hyperthyroidism and ophthalmopathy. Amplification yielded TCR beta CDR3 regions, with RNA transcripts as the source. TCR CDR3 regions were first amplified by RT-PCR with HTBI primers. MiXCR, run by TCRdb on the multiplex PCR reads, gives a single entry per CDR3 protein. The data show approximately 400,000 distinct CDR3 sequences, roughly 14% seen once. The sequencing input was blood. The receptors originated from a woman aged 18-29 years with Graves' hyperthyroidism.

This clonotype appeared a single time. The chain recombines TRBV19 with TRBJ1-5; D is possibly TRBD1 (6 bases). Trimming cost V 11 bases and J 4 bases, with 15 bases left between them. The CDR3 length is 13 residues. Germline V gene sequence: CDR1 LNHDA, CDR2 SQIVND (reference sequence). CDR3: CAALGGPNQPQHF. The CDR3 nucleotides are TGTGCCGCACTCGGGGGGCCTAATCAGCCCCAGCATTTT.

This clonotype was counted at least ten times. The chain couples TRBV11-2 to TRBJ1-1; 9 bases line up with TRBD1. CDR1 is SGHAT and CDR2 is FQNNGV in the germline V gene. After removal of 3 bases from V and 0 bases from J, the junction contained 5 bases not matched to a gene. The CDR3 covers 16 residues. Here the CDR3 DNA reads TGTGCCAGCAGCTTTCCTGGACAGGGGATGAACACTGAAGCTTTCTTT. The encoded protein is CASSFPGQGMNTEAFF. The whole variable domain, filled in from reference TRBV11-2 and TRBJ1-1, reads EAGVAQSPRYKIIEKRQSVAFWCNPISGHATLYWYQQILGQGPKLLIQFQNNGVVDDSQLPKDRFSAERLKGVDSTLKIQPAKLEDSAVYLCASSFPGQGMNTEAFFGQGTRLTVV.

This clonotype has just a few counts. This chain connects TRBV12-3 or TRBV12-4 to TRBJ1-3; D not resolved. The length of the CDR3 is 14 residues. Trimming removed 5 bases at V and 0 bases at J, with 8 bases between. For the CDR3, the DNA is TGTGCCAGCAGTCGATACACCTCTGGAAACACCATATATTTT. It specifies CASSRYTSGNTIYF.

This clonotype has just a few counts. J is TRBJ2-3 and V is TRBV6-1, with 9 positions matching TRBD2. CDR3 length equals 16 residues. Germline V gene data show CDR1 as MNHNS and CDR2 as SASEGT. Unmatched junction bases numbered 6, after V lost 2 bases and J lost 3 bases. The CDR3 coding sequence is TGTGCCAGCAGTGAATCTCTAGCGGGGACAACAGATACGCAGTATTTT. Translated, it gives CASSESLAGTTDTQYF.

This clonotype was seen a handful of times. This chain links TRBV7-2 with TRBJ2-1; the match to TRBD2 covers 9 bases. Germline V CDR1 and CDR2: SGHTA, FQGNSA. V was clipped by 1 base and J by 0 bases; unmatched bases: 7. The CDR3 has 18 residues. The CDR3 nucleotides are TGTGCCAGCAGCTTAGAACTAGCGGGCCCCAGCTCCTACAATGAGCAGTTCTTC. Residues: CASSLELAGPSSYNEQFF.

This clonotype was detected many times. The CDR3 loop is CASSLEEAGVAYNEQFF. CDR3 bases: TGTGCCAGCAGCTTAGAGGAAGCGGGAGTCGCCTACAATGAGCAGTTCTTC. The rearrangement joins TRBV11-2 to TRBJ2-1; TRBD2 matches at 8 bases. V dropped 0 bases and J dropped 2; count of bases not matched to a gene: 6. CDR3 length: 17 amino acids. The germline CDR1 and CDR2 sequences are SGHAT and FQNNGV.

The genes are TRBV6-4 and TRBJ1-2; 7 nucleotides agree with TRBD1. Per the germline V gene, CDR1 is MRHNA and CDR2 is SNTAGT. Trimming at V came to 5 bases and at J to 5 bases, leaving 11 bases not matched to a gene. The length of the CDR3 is 15 residues. The CDR3 DNA is TGTGCCAGCAGTTACCGACAGGGTCCGTTATATGGCTACACCTTC. Protein: CASSYRQGPLYGYTF.

This clonotype was observed a single time. The chain combines TRBV11-2 with TRBJ2-6, with TRBD1 matching over 9 bases. The germline CDR1 and CDR2 sequences are SGHAT and FQNNGV. J lost 2 bases, V lost 2 bases, and 13 bases had no gene match. There are 20 residues in the CDR3. CDR3 in DNA: TGTGCCAGCAGCTTATCGGTCGATGGACAGGGGATAACTGGGGCCAACGTCCTGACTTTC. Protein sequence: CASSLSVDGQGITGANVLTF.

V gene TRBV2 combines with J gene TRBJ1-4; 7 nucleotides match TRBD1. The CDR3 runs to 15 residues. Trimming at V came to 6 bases and at J to 4 bases, leaving 8 bases not matched to a gene. The V gene's germline CDR1 is SNHLY and CDR2 FYNNEI. The CDR3 protein is CASRADRVLNEKLFF. For the CDR3, the DNA is TGTGCCAGCAGAGCTGACAGGGTCCTTAATGAAAAACTGTTTTTT.

The gene calls are TRBV6-2 or TRBV6-3 and TRBJ2-7, with TRBD1 as a possible D gene (6 bases). This CDR3 is 13 amino acids long. V lost 5 bases and J 2 bases, leaving 10 bases between the germline ends. The germline V gene encodes CDR1 MNHEY and CDR2 SVGEGT. The CDR3 nucleotides are TGTGCCAGCAGTCAGGGGAGCCCCTACGAGCAGTACTTC. Translated, it gives CASSQGSPYEQYF.

V is TRBV29-1 and J is TRBJ1-2; TRBD1 aligns across 10 bases. The CDR3 covers 11 residues. V lost 7 bases to trimming and J lost 5 bases; unmatched junction nucleotides: 1. Germline V gene data show CDR1 as SQVTM and CDR2 as ANQGSEA. Here the CDR3 DNA reads TGCAGCGAGGGACAGGGGTATGGCTACACCTTC. It translates to CSEGQGYGYTF. Filled out from reference TRBV29-1 and TRBJ1-2, the complete variable domain reads SAVISQKPSRDICQRGTSLTIQCQVDSQVTMMFWYRQQPGQSLTLIATANQGSEATYESGFVIDKFPISRPNLTFSTLTVSNMSPEDSSIYLCSEGQGYGYTFGSGTRLTVV.

The sample holds many counts of this clonotype. The chain combines TRBV28 with TRBJ2-1, with 10 bases lining up with TRBD1. Germline loops: CDR1 MDHEN, CDR2 SYDVKM. The J segment lost 9 bases and the V segment lost 6 bases, leaving 11 bases of the junction unmatched. The CDR3 has 15 amino acids. CDR3 residues: CASRGGGTGDAEQFF. CDR3 sequence (DNA): TGTGCCAGCAGGGGGGGAGGGACAGGGGATGCTGAGCAGTTCTTC.

This clonotype was picked up a small number of times. The rearrangement links TRBV25-1 to TRBJ1-2; maybe TRBD1 (6 bases). Trimming stripped 4 bases from V and 2 bases from J, with 11 bases between. The V gene's germline CDR1 is MGHDK and CDR2 SYGVNS. The CDR3 runs 14 residues. Here the CDR3 reads CASSGTTGNYGYTF. The CDR3 bases are TGTGCCAGCAGTGGGACAACAGGGAACTATGGCTACACCTTC.

This clonotype has a handful of counts. The V gene is TRBV12-3 or TRBV12-4, the J gene TRBJ2-1; tentative D call: TRBD1 (5 bases). CDR3 length: 14 amino acids. Trimming shortened V by 6 bases and J by 6 bases, and 15 bases separated the two germline ends. Here the CDR3 reads CASSLRQSGNEQFF. DNA for the CDR3: TGTGCCAGCAGCCTTCGACAGAGTGGCAATGAGCAGTTCTTC.

Many counts were recorded for this clonotype. The rearrangement links TRBV20-1 to TRBJ2-1; D remains ambiguous. Germline CDR1 DFQATT, CDR2 SNEGSKA (reference sequence). The CDR3 length is 13 residues. V lost 0 bases and J 5 bases, leaving 8 bases between the germline ends. This chain's CDR3 is CSARDIADNEQFF. CDR3 nucleotides: TGCAGTGCTAGAGATATAGCCGACAATGAGCAGTTCTTC.

This clonotype was detected many times. This chain links TRBV20-1 with TRBJ1-5, with 11 bases fitting TRBD1. The CDR3 runs 16 residues. Trimming took 6 bases from V and 4 from J; bases not matched to a gene: 11. CDR1 and CDR2 (germline): DFQATT, SNEGSKA (reference sequence). DNA of the CDR3: TGCAGTGCAGGGGGGACAGGGGGTTTAGGGAATCAGCCCCAGCATTTT. Protein: CSAGGTGGLGNQPQHF.

At least ten counts were recorded for this clonotype. The rearrangement uses TRBV7-2 and TRBJ1-5; D remains unclear. The germline gives CDR1 SGHTA, CDR2 FQGNSA. CDR3 length equals 13 residues. Deletions cut 2 bases from V and 5 bases from J, with 7 bases between. For the CDR3, the DNA is TGTGCCAGCAGCTTAAGGGTCTATCAGCCCCAGCATTTT. As protein: CASSLRVYQPQHF.

This clonotype was counted only a few times. This chain joins TRBV7-6 and TRBJ1-2; D not certain. V lost 5 bases, J lost 7 bases, and 26 bases lay in between. The CDR3 runs 17 residues. Germline-derived CDR1 and CDR2 are SGHVS and FNYEAQ. In nucleotides, the CDR3 is TGTGCCAGCAGCAGATTAAGCTCCCGGGCCCATCCAGTTGGCTACACCTTC. Encoded protein: CASSRLSSRAHPVGYTF.

This clonotype showed up just a few times. DNA of the CDR3: TGTGCCAGTAGTATTTCTGTCTATGGCTACACCTTC. Its protein product is CASSISVYGYTF. This sequence joins TRBV19 and TRBJ1-2; D is uncertain. The CDR3 has 12 amino acids. From germline, CDR1 is LNHDA and CDR2 SQIVND (reference sequence). Trimming cost V 3 bases and J 4 bases, with 6 bases left between them.

In this sample, this clonotype turned up a few times. This chain connects TRBV10-3 to TRBJ1-2, with D unresolved. V was clipped by 7 bases and J by 7 bases, with 16 bases between them. Per the germline V gene, CDR1 is ENHRY and CDR2 is SYGVKD. This CDR3 is 13 amino acids long. CDR3 sequence reads: CAINTGRAPGYTF. The CDR3 DNA reads as TGTGCCATCAACACGGGGAGGGCACCTGGCTACACCTTC.

In the case of this clonotype: A much larger clone lies a single base off, so this may be a read error. The chain recombines TRBV29-1 with TRBJ2-1; 9 nucleotides align to TRBD2. CDR3 length: 17 amino acids. In germline, CDR1 is SQVTM, CDR2 ANQGSEA. Trimming cost V 5 bases and J 9 bases; bases outside gene matches: 20. The DNA for the CDR3 is TGCAGCGTTAAGGGCGGGGGGGCCGTCGCATTAGGAAGTGAGCAGTTCTTC. Translating it yields CSVKGGGAVALGSEQFF.

This clonotype was observed many times. The chain joins TRBV4-1 to TRBJ1-5; D remains unclear. Between the trimmed V and J ends, which lost 0 bases and 5 bases, there was a span of 5 bases. CDR1 is MGHRA and CDR2 is YSYEKL in the germline V gene. The CDR3 loop spans 13 amino acids. In DNA, the CDR3 is TGCGCCAGCAGCCAAGATTATTATCAGCCCCAGCATTTT. Protein sequence: CASSQDYYQPQHF.

J is TRBJ1-4 and V is TRBV5-1, with no clear D. V shed 3 bases and J shed 3 bases, with 3 bases lying between them. The CDR3 runs to 12 residues. Per germline, CDR1 SGHRS and CDR2 YFSETQ. CDR3 nucleotides: TGCGCCAGCAGCTATTCTAATGAAAAACTGTTTTTT. Translated: CASSYSNEKLFF.